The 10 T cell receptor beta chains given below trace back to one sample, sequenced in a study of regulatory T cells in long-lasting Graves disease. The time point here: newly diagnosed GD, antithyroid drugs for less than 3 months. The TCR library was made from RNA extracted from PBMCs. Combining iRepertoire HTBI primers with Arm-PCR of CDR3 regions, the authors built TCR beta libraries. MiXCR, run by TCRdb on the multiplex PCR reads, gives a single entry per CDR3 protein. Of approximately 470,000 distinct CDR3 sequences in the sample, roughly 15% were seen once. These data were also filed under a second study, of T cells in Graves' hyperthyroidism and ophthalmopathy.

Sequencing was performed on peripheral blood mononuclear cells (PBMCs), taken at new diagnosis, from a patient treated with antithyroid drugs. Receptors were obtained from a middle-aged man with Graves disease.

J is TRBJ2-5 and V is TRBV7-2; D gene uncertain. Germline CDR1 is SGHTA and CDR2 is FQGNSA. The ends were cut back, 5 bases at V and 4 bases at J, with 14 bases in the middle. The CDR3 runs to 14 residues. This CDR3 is CASSPPWAGETQYF. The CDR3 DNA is TGTGCCAGCAGCCCTCCCTGGGCCGGAGAGACCCAGTACTTC.

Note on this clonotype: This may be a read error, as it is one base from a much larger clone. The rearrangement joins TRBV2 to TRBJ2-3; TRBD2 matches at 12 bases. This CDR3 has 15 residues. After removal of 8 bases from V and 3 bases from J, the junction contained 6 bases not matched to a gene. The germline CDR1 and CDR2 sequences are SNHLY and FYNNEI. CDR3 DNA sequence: TGTGCCAGCCCTAGCGGGAGGGCCAGGACAGATACGCAGTATTTT. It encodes CASPSGRARTDTQYF.

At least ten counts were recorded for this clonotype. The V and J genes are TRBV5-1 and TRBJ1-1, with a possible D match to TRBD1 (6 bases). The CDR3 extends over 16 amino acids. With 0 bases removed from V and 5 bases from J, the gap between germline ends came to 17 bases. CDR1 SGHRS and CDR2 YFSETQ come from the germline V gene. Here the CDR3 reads CASSLVARPGHTEAFF. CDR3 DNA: TGCGCCAGCAGCTTGGTCGCAAGACCGGGACATACTGAAGCTTTCTTT.

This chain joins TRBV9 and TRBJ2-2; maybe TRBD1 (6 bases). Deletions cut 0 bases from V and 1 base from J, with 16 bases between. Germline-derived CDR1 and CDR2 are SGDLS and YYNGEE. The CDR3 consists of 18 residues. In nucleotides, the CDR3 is TGTGCCAGCAGCGTAGCAGGAGGTAGGGGGATGAACACCGGGGAGCTGTTTTTT. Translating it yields CASSVAGGRGMNTGELFF.

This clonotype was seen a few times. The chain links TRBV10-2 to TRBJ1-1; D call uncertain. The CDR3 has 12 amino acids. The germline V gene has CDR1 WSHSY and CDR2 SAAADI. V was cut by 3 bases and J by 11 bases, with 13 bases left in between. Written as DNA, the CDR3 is TGCGCCAGCAGTGAAGGACCTGAGTGGGCTTTCTTT. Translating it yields CASSEGPEWAFF.

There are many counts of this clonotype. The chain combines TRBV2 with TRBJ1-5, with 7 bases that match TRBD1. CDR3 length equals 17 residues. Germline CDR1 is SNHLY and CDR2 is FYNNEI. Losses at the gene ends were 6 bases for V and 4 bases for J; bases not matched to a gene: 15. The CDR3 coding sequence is TGTGCCAGCAGGGGGACAGCGAGTGTTCGCGGTAATCAGCCCCAGCATTTT. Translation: CASRGTASVRGNQPQHF.

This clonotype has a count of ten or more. This CDR3 is CASSLNAETYEQYF. As DNA, the CDR3 is TGCGCCAGCAGCCTAAATGCGGAAACCTACGAGCAGTACTTC. V and J are TRBV5-1 and TRBJ2-7; D uncertain. CDR3 length: 14 residues. CDR1 is SGHRS and CDR2 is YFSETQ in the germline V gene. The V and J ends lost 4 bases and 2 bases respectively, with 13 bases between them. Variable domain in full (rest from reference TRBV5-1 and TRBJ2-7): KAGVTQTPRYLIKTRGQQVTLSCSPISGHRSVSWYQQTPGQGLQFLFEYFSETQRNKGNFPGRFSGRQFSNSRSEMNVSTLELGDSALYLCASSLNAETYEQYFGPGTRLTVT.

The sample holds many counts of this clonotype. For the CDR3, the DNA is TGTGCCAGCAGCTCGGACAGGGGCTCAGCTTTCTTT. Its translation is CASSSDRGSAFF. This chain connects TRBV5-6 to TRBJ1-1, with 9 bases fitting TRBD1. The junction had 4 bases not matched to a gene; V was cut back by 3 bases and J by 10 bases. The CDR3 has 12 amino acids. Germline CDR1 reads SGHDT; CDR2 reads YYEEEE.

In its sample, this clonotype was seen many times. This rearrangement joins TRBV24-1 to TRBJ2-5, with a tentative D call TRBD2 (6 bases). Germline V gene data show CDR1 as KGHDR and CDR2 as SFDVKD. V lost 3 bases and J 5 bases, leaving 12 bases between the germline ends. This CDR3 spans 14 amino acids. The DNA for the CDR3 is TGTGCCACCAGTGATCCAACTAGCCTGGAGACCCAGTACTTC. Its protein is CATSDPTSLETQYF.

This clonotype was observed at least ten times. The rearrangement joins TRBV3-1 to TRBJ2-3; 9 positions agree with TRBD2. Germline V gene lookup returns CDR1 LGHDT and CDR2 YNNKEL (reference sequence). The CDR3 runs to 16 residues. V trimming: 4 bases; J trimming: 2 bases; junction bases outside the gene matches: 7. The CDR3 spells CASSPRLAEPTDTQYF. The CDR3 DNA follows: TGTGCCAGCAGCCCCCGACTAGCGGAGCCCACAGATACGCAGTATTTT.